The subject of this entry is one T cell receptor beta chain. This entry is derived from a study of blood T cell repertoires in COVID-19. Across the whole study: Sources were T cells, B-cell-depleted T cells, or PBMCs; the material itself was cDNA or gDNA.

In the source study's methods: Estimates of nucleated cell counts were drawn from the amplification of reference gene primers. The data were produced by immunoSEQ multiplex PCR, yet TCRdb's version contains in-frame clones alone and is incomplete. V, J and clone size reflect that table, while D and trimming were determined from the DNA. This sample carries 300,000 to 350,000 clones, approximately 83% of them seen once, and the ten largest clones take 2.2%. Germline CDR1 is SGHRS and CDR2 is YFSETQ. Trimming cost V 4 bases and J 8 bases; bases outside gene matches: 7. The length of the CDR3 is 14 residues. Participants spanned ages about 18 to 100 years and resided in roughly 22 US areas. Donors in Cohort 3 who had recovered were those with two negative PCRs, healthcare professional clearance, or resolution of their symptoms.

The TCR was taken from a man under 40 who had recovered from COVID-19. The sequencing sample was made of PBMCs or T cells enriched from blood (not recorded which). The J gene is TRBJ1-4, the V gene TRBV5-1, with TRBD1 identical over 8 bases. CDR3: CASSPWTGYEKLFF. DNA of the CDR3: TGCGCCAGCAGCCCTTGGACAGGGTACGAAAAACTGTTTTTT.